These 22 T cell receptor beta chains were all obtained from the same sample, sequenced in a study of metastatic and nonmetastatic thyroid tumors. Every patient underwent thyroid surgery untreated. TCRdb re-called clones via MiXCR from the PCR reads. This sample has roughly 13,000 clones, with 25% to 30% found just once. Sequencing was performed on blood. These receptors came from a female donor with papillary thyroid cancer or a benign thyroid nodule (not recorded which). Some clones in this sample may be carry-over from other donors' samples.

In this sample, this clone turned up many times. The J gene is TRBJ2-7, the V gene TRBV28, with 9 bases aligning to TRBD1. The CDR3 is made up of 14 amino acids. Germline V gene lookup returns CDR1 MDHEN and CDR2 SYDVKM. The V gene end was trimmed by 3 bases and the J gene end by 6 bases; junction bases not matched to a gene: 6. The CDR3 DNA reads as TGTGCCAGCAGTTTCGGACAGGGGAGGGCCGAGCAGTACTTC. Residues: CASSFGQGRAEQYF.

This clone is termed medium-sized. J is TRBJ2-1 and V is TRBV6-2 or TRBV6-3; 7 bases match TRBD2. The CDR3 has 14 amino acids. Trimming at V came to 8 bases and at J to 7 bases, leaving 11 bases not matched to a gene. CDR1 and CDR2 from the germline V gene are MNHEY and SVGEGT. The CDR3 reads CASSPRGGVNEQFF. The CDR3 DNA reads TGTGCCAGCTCCCCCCGGGGAGGGGTGAATGAGCAGTTCTTC.

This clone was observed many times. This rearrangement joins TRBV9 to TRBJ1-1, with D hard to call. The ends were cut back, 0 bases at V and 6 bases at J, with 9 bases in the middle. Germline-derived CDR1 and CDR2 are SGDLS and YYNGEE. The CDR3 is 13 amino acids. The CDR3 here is CASSVAVNAEAFF. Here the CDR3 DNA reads TGTGCCAGCAGCGTAGCTGTCAACGCTGAAGCTTTCTTT.

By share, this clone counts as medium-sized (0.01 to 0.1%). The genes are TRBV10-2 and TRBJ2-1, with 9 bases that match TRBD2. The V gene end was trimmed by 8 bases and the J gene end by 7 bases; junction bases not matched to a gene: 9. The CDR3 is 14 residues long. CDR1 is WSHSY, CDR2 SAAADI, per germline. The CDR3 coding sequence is TGCGCCAGCGCCCTTAGCGGGAGTCAGAATGAGCAGTTCTTC. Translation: CASALSGSQNEQFF.

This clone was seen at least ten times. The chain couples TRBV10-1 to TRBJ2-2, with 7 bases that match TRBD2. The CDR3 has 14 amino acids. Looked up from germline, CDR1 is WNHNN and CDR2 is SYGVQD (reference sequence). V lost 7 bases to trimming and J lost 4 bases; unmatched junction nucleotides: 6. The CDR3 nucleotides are TGCGCCAGCAAGAGCGGGGACCTCACCGGGGAGCTGTTTTTT. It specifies CASKSGDLTGELFF.

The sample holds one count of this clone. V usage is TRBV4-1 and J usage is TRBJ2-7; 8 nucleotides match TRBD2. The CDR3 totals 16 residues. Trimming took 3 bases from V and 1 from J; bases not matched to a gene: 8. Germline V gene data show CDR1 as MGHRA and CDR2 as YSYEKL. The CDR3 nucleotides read TGCGCCAGCAGCCAGGTCGATAGCGGGACGTCCTACGAGCAGTACTTC. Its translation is CASSQVDSGTSYEQYF.

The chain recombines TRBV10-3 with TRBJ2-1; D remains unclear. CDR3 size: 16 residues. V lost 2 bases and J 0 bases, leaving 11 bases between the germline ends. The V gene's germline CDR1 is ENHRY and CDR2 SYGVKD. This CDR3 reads CAISEPVSSSYNEQFF. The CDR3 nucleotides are TGTGCCATCAGTGAGCCTGTATCAAGCTCCTACAATGAGCAGTTCTTC.

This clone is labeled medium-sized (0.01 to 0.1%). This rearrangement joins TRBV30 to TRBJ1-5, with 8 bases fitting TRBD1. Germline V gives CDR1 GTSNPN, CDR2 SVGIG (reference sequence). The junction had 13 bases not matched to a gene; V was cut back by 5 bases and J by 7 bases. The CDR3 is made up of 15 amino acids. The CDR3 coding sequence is TGTGCCTGGGCTCACGAGCAGGGGGCAGGGCAGCCCCAGCATTTT. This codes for CAWAHEQGAGQPQHF.

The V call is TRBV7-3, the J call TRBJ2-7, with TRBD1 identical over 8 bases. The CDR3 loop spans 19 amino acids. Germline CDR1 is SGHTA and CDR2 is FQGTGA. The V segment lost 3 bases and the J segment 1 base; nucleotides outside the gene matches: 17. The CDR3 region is CASSLTLWIGQGGSYEQYF. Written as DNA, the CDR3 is TGTGCCAGCAGCTTGACACTCTGGATCGGACAGGGTGGGTCCTACGAGCAGTACTTC. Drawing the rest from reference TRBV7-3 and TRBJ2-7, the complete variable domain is GAGVSQTPSNKVTEKGKYVELRCDPISGHTALYWYRQSLGQGPEFLIYFQGTGAADDSGLPNDRFFAVRPEGSVSTLKIQRTERGDSAVYLCASSLTLWIGQGGSYEQYFGPGTRLTVT.

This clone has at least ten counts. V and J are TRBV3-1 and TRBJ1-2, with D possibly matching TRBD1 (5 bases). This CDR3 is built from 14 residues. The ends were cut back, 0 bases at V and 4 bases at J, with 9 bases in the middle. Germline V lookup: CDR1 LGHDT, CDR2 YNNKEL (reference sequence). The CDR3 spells CASSQDRASYGYTF. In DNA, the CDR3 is TGTGCCAGCAGCCAAGACAGGGCGTCCTATGGCTACACCTTC.

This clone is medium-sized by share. CDR3: CASSLDQSGPDTQYF. The CDR3 DNA is TGCGCCAGCAGCTTGGACCAGTCGGGTCCAGATACGCAGTATTTT. The V and J genes are TRBV5-1 and TRBJ2-3; D ambiguous. Germline V gene lookup returns CDR1 SGHRS and CDR2 YFSETQ. This CDR3 is 15 amino acids long. Deletions cut 0 bases from V and 4 bases from J, with 12 bases between.

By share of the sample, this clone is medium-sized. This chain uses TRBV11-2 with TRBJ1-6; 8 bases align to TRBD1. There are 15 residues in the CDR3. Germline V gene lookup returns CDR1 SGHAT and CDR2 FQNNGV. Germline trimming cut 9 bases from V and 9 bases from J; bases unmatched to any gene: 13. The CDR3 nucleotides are TGTGCCAGTAGGGTAGCGGGACAGGCTTTTTCACCCCTCCACTTT. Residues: CASRVAGQAFSPLHF.

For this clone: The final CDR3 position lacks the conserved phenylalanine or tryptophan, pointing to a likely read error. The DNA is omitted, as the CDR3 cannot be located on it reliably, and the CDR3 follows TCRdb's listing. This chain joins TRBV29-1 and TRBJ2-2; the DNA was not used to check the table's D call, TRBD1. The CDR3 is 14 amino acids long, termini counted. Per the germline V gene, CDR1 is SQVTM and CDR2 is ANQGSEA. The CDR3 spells CSVDRDRGLPEDLY.

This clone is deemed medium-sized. Written as DNA, the CDR3 is TGCGCCAGCAGCCTGGACGAGGTGATTCGTAATGGCTACACCTTC. Translated: CASSLDEVIRNGYTF. This chain uses TRBV5-1 with TRBJ1-2; D unresolved. Germline values: CDR1 SGHRS, CDR2 YFSETQ. There are 15 residues in the CDR3. V lost 4 bases to trimming and J lost 6 bases, with 19 bases between them.

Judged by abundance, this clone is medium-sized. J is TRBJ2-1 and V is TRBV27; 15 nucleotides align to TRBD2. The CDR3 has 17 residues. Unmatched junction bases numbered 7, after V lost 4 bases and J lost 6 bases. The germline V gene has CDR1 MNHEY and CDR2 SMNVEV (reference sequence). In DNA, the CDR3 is TGTGCCAGCAGTTCAGGACTAGCGGGAGGGCAAGGCAATGAGCAGTTCTTC. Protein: CASSSGLAGGQGNEQFF.

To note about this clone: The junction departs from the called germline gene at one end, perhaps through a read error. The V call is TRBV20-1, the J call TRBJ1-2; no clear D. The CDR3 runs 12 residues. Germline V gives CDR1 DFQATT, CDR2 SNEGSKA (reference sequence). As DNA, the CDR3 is TGCAGTGTTGGCAGAGAGGGCTGTGGCAACACCTTC. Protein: CSVGREGCGNTF.

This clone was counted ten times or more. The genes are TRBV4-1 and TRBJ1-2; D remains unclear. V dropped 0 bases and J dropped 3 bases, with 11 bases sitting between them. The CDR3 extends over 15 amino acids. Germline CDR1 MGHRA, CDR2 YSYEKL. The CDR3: CASSQDWTLDYGYTF. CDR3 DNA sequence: TGCGCCAGCAGCCAAGACTGGACGCTCGACTATGGCTACACCTTC.

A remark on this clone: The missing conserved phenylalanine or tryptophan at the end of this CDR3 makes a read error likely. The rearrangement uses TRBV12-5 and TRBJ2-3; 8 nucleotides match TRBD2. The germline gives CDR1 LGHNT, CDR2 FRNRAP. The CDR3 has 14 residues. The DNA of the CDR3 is TGTGCTAGTGGTTTTTCAGCGGGAGCAGAAACGCAGTATTTA. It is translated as CASGFSAGAETQYL.

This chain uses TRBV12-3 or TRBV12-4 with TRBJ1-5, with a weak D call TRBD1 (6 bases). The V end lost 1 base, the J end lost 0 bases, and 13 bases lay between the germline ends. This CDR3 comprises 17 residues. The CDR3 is CASSLGGADYSNQPQHF. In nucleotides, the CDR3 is TGTGCCAGCAGTTTAGGGGGGGCTGATTATAGCAATCAGCCCCAGCATTTT.

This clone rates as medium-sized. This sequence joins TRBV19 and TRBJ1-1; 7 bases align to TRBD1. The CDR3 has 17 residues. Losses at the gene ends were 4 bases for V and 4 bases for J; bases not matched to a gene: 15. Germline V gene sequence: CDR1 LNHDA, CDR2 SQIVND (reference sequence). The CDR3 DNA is TGTGCCAGTAGTAGAGATCGACCGGGACAGAAAGGCACTGAAGCTTTCTTT. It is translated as CASSRDRPGQKGTEAFF. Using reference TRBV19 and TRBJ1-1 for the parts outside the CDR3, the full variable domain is DGGITQSPKYLFRKEGQNVTLSCEQNLNHDAMYWYRQDPGQGLRLIYYSQIVNDFQKGDIAEGYSVSREKKESFPLTVTSAQKNPTAFYLCASSRDRPGQKGTEAFFGQGTRLTVV.

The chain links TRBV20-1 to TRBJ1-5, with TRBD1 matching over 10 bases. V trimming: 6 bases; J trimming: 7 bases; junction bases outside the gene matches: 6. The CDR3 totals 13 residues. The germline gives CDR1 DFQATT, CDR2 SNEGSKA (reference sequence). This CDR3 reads CSAVRDRGQPQHF. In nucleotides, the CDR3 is TGCAGTGCCGTCCGGGACAGGGGACAGCCCCAGCATTTT.

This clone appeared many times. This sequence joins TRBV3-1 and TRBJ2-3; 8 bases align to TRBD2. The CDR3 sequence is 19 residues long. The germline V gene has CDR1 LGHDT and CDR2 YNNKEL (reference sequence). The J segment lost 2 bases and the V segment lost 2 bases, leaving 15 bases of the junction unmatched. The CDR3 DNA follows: TGTGCCAGCAGCCAATCTTCCGGGGGGGCCAAATTAATCACAGATACGCAGTATTTT. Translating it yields CASSQSSGGAKLITDTQYF.